One sample yielded the 30 T cell receptor beta chains listed below, sequenced in a study of T cell repertoires in aging, cancer and after chemotherapy. The template was genomic DNA from peripheral blood, not RNA. Rearranged V-D-J TRB sequences were amplified with a mixed TRB-A/B primer pool. TCRdb reanalysed the multiplex PCR reads using MiXCR and keeps one entry per CDR3 protein. The table lists around 1,600 distinct CDR3 sequences, roughly 23% of them singletons. Sequenced: blood. The receptors were sampled from a human donor with a solid tumor.

This chain joins TRBV20-1 and TRBJ1-3, with D tentatively TRBD1 (6 bases). The CDR3 loop spans 14 amino acids. V lost 5 bases and J 3 bases, leaving 14 bases between the germline ends. The germline V gene encodes CDR1 DFQATT and CDR2 SNEGSKA (reference sequence). DNA of the CDR3: TGCAGTGCTGAGGGGGATTCCATTGGAAACACCATATATTTT. Translated: CSAEGDSIGNTIYF.

By share, this clonotype counts as large (0.1 to 1%). The chain carries TRBV6-1 and TRBJ2-6; a weak D match, TRBD1 (5 bases). V lost 10 bases, J lost 0 bases, and 10 bases lay in between. Germline V lookup: CDR1 MNHNS, CDR2 SASEGT. The CDR3 consists of 14 residues. CDR3 DNA sequence: TGTGCCACCCTGACAGACTCTGGGGCCAACGTCCTGACTTTC. This encodes CATLTDSGANVLTF.

This clonotype is medium-sized by share. This chain connects TRBV12-3 or TRBV12-4 to TRBJ1-2; D unresolved. Between the trimmed V and J ends, which lost 6 bases and 14 bases, there was a span of 16 bases. The CDR3 runs to 11 residues. As DNA, the CDR3 is TGTGCCAGCAGCCTCGACACTGAAAAGACCTTC. It translates to CASSLDTEKTF.

For this clonotype: A much bigger clone sits one base away, suggesting this may be a read error. This rearrangement joins TRBV12-3 or TRBV12-4 to TRBJ1-6; 7 nucleotides line up with TRBD1. The CDR3 extends over 16 amino acids. CDR3 in DNA: TGTGCCAGCATTTTATTATTTGACAGGGACGATTCACCCCTCCACTTT. Amino acid sequence: CASILLFDRDDSPLHF.

This clonotype counts as large. V is TRBV29-1 and J is TRBJ1-1, with a tentative D call TRBD1 (5 bases). Germline lookup yields CDR1 SQVTM and CDR2 ANQGSEA. The CDR3 is made up of 13 amino acids. V was clipped by 4 bases and J by 0 bases, with 9 bases between them. DNA for the CDR3: TGCAGCGTTGGTCCGACAGTGAACACTGAAGCTTTCTTT. Its translation: CSVGPTVNTEAFF.

V is TRBV2 and J is TRBJ2-2; 12 bases align to TRBD2. Germline V gene sequence: CDR1 SNHLY, CDR2 FYNNEI. Trimming at V came to 7 bases and at J to 7 bases, leaving 4 bases not matched to a gene. CDR3 size: 14 residues. CDR3 residues: CASTPSGGVGELFF. CDR3 nucleotides: TGTGCCAGCACCCCTAGCGGGGGGGTCGGGGAGCTGTTTTTT.

The V call is TRBV5-1, the J call TRBJ1-3; tentatively, D is TRBD1 (6 bases). V dropped 0 bases and J dropped 0 bases, with 10 bases sitting between them. The CDR3 runs 16 residues. Germline CDR1 reads SGHRS; CDR2 reads YFSETQ. For the CDR3, the DNA is TGCGCCAGCAGCTTGGAGGCCAGGGGCTCTGGAAACACCATATATTTT. Protein product: CASSLEARGSGNTIYF.

By sample fraction, this clonotype is large. The chain uses TRBV6-1 and TRBJ2-7, with D tentatively TRBD2 (6 bases). The germline V and J ends were trimmed by 7 bases and 4 bases, with 17 bases remaining between them. Germline CDR1 MNHNS, CDR2 SASEGT. This CDR3 comprises 14 residues. The CDR3, as DNA: TGTGCCAGCACCTCAGGCGGGGCCAGGTACGAGCAGTACTTC. It specifies CASTSGGARYEQYF.

The CDR3 DNA reads TGCAGTGCTCTGTCCCCTAGCGACTACAATGAGCAGTTCTTC. Residues: CSALSPSDYNEQFF. The chain has TRBV20-1 and TRBJ2-1; D is possibly TRBD2 (6 bases). The CDR3 spans 14 residues. Germline V gene lookup returns CDR1 DFQATT and CDR2 SNEGSKA (reference sequence). V lost 5 bases to trimming and J lost 3 bases, with 14 bases between them.

By sample fraction, this clonotype is medium-sized (0.01 to 0.1%). The chain combines TRBV7-9 with TRBJ2-7; D is tentatively TRBD1 or TRBD2 (5 bases each). The CDR3 contains 15 residues. Germline CDR1 and CDR2: SEHNR and FQNEAQ (reference sequence). V lost 6 bases and J 10 bases, leaving 25 bases between the germline ends. The CDR3 sequence: CASSFSTGRAPGQYF. The CDR3 nucleotides are TGTGCCAGCAGTTTTAGTACGGGGCGGGCCCCGGGCCAGTACTTC.

The sample holds a few counts of this clonotype. This chain connects TRBV18 to TRBJ1-3; 7 nucleotides match TRBD1. The germline CDR1 and CDR2 sequences are KGHSH and LQKENI. V lost 2 bases, J lost 2 bases, and 0 bases stayed unmatched. CDR3 length: 14 residues. The CDR3 region has the DNA TGTGCCAGCTCACCAAGGGGGCCTGGAAACACCATATATTTT. Translation gives CASSPRGPGNTIYF.

This chain uses TRBV20-1 with TRBJ2-1; 8 nucleotides agree with TRBD2. After removal of 0 bases from V and 8 bases from J, the junction contained 12 bases not matched to a gene. CDR3 length: 16 amino acids. Germline CDR1 DFQATT, CDR2 SNEGSKA (reference sequence). The CDR3 protein is CSARDESGSWGDEQFF. The CDR3 nucleotides are TGCAGTGCTAGAGACGAAAGCGGGAGTTGGGGGGATGAGCAGTTCTTC.

V usage is TRBV6-4 and J usage is TRBJ2-7, with TRBD2 matching over 11 bases. V lost 4 bases, J lost 5 bases, and 4 bases stayed unmatched. CDR3 length: 14 amino acids. From germline, CDR1 is MRHNA and CDR2 SNTAGT. CDR3 DNA: TGTGCCAGCAGTGCCGGGACTAGCGGTGACGAGCAGTACTTC. Encoded protein: CASSAGTSGDEQYF.

This clonotype is labeled large. This chain joins TRBV6-5 and TRBJ2-5; 9 bases are a match to TRBD2. Germline assignment: CDR1 MNHEY and CDR2 SVGAGI. V lost 2 bases, J lost 0 bases, and 4 bases stayed unmatched. The CDR3 length is 16 residues. The CDR3 loop is CASSYLAGGYQETQYF. The CDR3 DNA follows: TGTGCCAGCAGTTACCTCGCGGGGGGGTACCAAGAGACCCAGTACTTC.

This clonotype counts as medium-sized. The J gene is TRBJ2-2, the V gene TRBV10-1; 9 positions agree with TRBD2. J lost 5 bases, V lost 0 bases, and 1 base had no gene match. The CDR3 is 15 residues long. Per the germline V gene, CDR1 is WNHNN and CDR2 is SYGVQD (reference sequence). The chain's CDR3 is CASSESGLATGELFF. The CDR3 DNA reads TGCGCCAGCAGTGAGTCGGGACTAGCAACCGGGGAGCTGTTTTTT.

As regards this clonotype: A much larger clone lies one base from this, so it may be a read error. The chain has TRBV11-3 and TRBJ2-1, with D unclear. The germline V and J ends were trimmed by 5 bases and 6 bases, with 20 bases remaining between them. The CDR3 has 16 residues. CDR1 SGHNT and CDR2 YENEEA come from the germline V gene. The CDR3 nucleotides are TGTGCCAGCAGCCGCTCTATCTCGCCACCTATCAATGAGCAGTTCTTC. It translates to CASSRSISPPINEQFF.

The chain couples TRBV4-1 to TRBJ1-2, with D uncertain. V was shortened by 4 bases and J by 5 bases, with 11 bases between the two germline ends. The germline V gene encodes CDR1 MGHRA and CDR2 YSYEKL. This CDR3 is 13 amino acids long. The chain's CDR3 is CASSPRPSYGYTF. The CDR3, as DNA: TGCGCCAGCAGCCCGAGGCCTAGTTATGGCTACACCTTC.

This clonotype ranks as medium-sized. The V gene is TRBV6-5, the J gene TRBJ1-1, with TRBD1 matching over 9 bases. The CDR3 totals 13 residues. The germline gives CDR1 MNHEY, CDR2 SVGAGI. The V gene end was trimmed by 5 bases and the J gene end by 9 bases; junction bases not matched to a gene: 7. CDR3 DNA: TGTGCCAGCAGTCCGGGACAGGGAAGACAAGCTTTCTTT. This translates into CASSPGQGRQAFF.

This clonotype is large in the sample. The chain recombines TRBV30 with TRBJ2-5; D not certain. Deletions cut 3 bases from V and 5 bases from J, with 13 bases between. The CDR3 loop spans 13 amino acids. Germline V gene data show CDR1 as GTSNPN and CDR2 as SVGIG (reference sequence). This CDR3 reads CAWSQLTLETQYF. CDR3 DNA: TGTGCCTGGAGCCAACTAACCCTGGAGACCCAGTACTTC.

This clonotype is categorized as large. This sequence joins TRBV29-1 and TRBJ2-3; D is ambiguous. Trimming shortened V by 4 bases and J by 3 bases, and 8 bases separated the two germline ends. Germline CDR1 SQVTM, CDR2 ANQGSEA. This CDR3 spans 12 amino acids. The CDR3: CSVGGSTDTQYF. DNA for the CDR3: TGCAGCGTTGGAGGAAGTACAGATACGCAGTATTTT.

This clonotype is judged medium-sized. This chain links TRBV20-1 with TRBJ1-1; D uncertain. There are 12 residues in the CDR3. Germline V gene lookup returns CDR1 DFQATT and CDR2 SNEGSKA (reference sequence). The V gene lost 5 bases and the J gene lost 5 bases, with 12 bases spanning the gap. The CDR3: CSAPILRTEAFF. CDR3 nucleotides: TGCAGTGCTCCTATACTAAGGACTGAAGCTTTCTTT.

The chain employs TRBV6-2 or TRBV6-3 and TRBJ1-1; D unresolved. The germline V gene encodes CDR1 MNHEY and CDR2 SVGEGT. The CDR3 contains 13 residues. Trimming shortened V by 3 bases and J by 1 base, and 6 bases separated the two germline ends. The CDR3 here is CASSYTGNTEAFF. The CDR3 bases are TGTGCCAGCAGTTATACGGGGAACACTGAAGCTTTCTTT.

By sample share, this clonotype is large (0.1 to 1%). The V and J genes are TRBV6-2 or TRBV6-3 and TRBJ1-6; TRBD1 aligns across 9 bases. V shed 6 bases, J shed 7 bases, and the junction held 4 bases outside the gene matches. CDR3 size: 14 residues. CDR1 is MNHEY and CDR2 is SVGEGT in the germline V gene. The CDR3 coding sequence is TGTGCCAGCAGCCTAGGACAGGGGAATTCACCCCTCCACTTT. Protein: CASSLGQGNSPLHF.

The rearrangement joins TRBV5-6 to TRBJ2-5; D may match TRBD1 or TRBD2 (5 bases each). V dropped 4 bases and J dropped 4 bases, with 11 bases sitting between them. Germline values: CDR1 SGHDT, CDR2 YYEEEE. The CDR3 contains 13 residues. The CDR3 is CASSLYGAETQYF. DNA for the CDR3: TGTGCCAGCAGCCTTTACGGGGCAGAGACCCAGTACTTC. The entire variable domain, with the rest obtained from reference TRBV5-6 and TRBJ2-5, is as follows: DAGVTQSPTHLIKTRGQQVTLRCSPKSGHDTVSWYQQALGQGPQFIFQYYEEEERQRGNFPDRFSGHQFPNYSSELNVNALLLGDSALYLCASSLYGAETQYFGPGTRLLVL.

This clonotype was found a few times. The chain is built from TRBV6-1 and TRBJ2-1; weak D call: TRBD2 (6 bases). V shed 8 bases and J shed 12 bases, with 14 bases lying between them. This CDR3 has 11 amino acids. Germline loops: CDR1 MNHNS, CDR2 SASEGT. This CDR3 reads CASLGGIGQFF. The CDR3 nucleotides read TGTGCCAGCTTGGGAGGCATCGGGCAGTTCTTC.

In its sample, this clonotype is medium-sized. The gene calls are TRBV7-2 and TRBJ2-3; D gene unclear. Deletions cut 1 base from V and 0 bases from J, with 8 bases between. Looked up from germline, CDR1 is SGHTA and CDR2 is FQGNSA. The CDR3 is 15 amino acids. DNA for the CDR3: TGTGCCAGCAGCTTAGATAACCTGAGCACAGATACGCAGTATTTT. It translates to CASSLDNLSTDTQYF.

The CDR3 sequence: CASSLGHRNSPLHF. Written as DNA, the CDR3 is TGTGCCAGCAGTTTAGGGCACAGGAATTCACCCCTCCACTTT. The chain carries TRBV28 and TRBJ1-6, with D perhaps TRBD1 (5 bases). This CDR3 has 14 amino acids. The V and J ends lost 2 bases and 7 bases respectively, with 9 bases between them. CDR1 MDHEN and CDR2 SYDVKM come from the germline V gene. Full variable domain (rest looked up from reference TRBV28 and TRBJ1-6): DVKVTQSSRYLVKRTGEKVFLECVQDMDHENMFWYRQDPGLGLRLIYFSYDVKMKEKGDIPEGYSVSREKKERFSLILESASTNQTSMYLCASSLGHRNSPLHFGNGTRLTVT.

The CDR3 DNA is TGTGCCAGCAGCCAACCTAAGACAGGGGCAGATACGCAGTATTTT. Translation: CASSQPKTGADTQYF. The V and J genes are TRBV6-5 and TRBJ2-3; 8 bases fit TRBD1. The V segment lost 6 bases and the J segment 4 bases; nucleotides outside the gene matches: 9. Germline-derived CDR1 and CDR2 are MNHEY and SVGAGI. This CDR3 is built from 15 residues.

This clonotype is large. CDR3 bases: TGTGCCAGTGGCAGACAGATGAACACTGAAGCTTTCTTT. Protein sequence: CASGRQMNTEAFF. V usage is TRBV19 and J usage is TRBJ1-1, with a weak D call TRBD1 (5 bases). Germline loops: CDR1 LNHDA, CDR2 SQIVND (reference sequence). CDR3 length equals 13 residues. With 8 bases removed from V and 0 bases from J, the gap between germline ends came to 10 bases.

By sample fraction, this clonotype is medium-sized. The chain joins TRBV6-2 or TRBV6-3 to TRBJ1-5; 9 nucleotides agree with TRBD1. The CDR3 contains 15 residues. V lost 6 bases, J lost 2 bases, and 5 bases stayed unmatched. The germline CDR1 and CDR2 sequences are MNHEY and SVGEGT. The CDR3 is CASSATGGRNQPQHF. CDR3 sequence (DNA): TGTGCCAGCAGCGCTACAGGGGGCCGCAATCAGCCCCAGCATTTT.